The clone carrying this T cell receptor beta chain came up a few times. Generated by immunoSEQ multiplex PCR, the TCRdb table keeps only in-frame clones and is missing some. The repertoire holds approximately 69,000 clones, 70% to 85% seen once, with about an eighth in the top ten. This sample is drawn from a study of blood T cell repertoires in COVID-19. This CDR3 has 14 amino acids. V lost 0 bases and J lost 8, with 13 bases in between. Germline assignment: CDR1 SNHLY and CDR2 FYNNEI. The TCR comes from a man aged 50-60 years with COVID-19, enrolled during active disease. The rearrangement links TRBV2 to TRBJ1-2; D may be TRBD1 (6 bases). Sequencing was performed on peripheral blood. The CDR3 nucleotides are TGTGCCAGCAGTGAAGCATTAACAGGGTTGGGCTACACCTTC. Translating gives CASSEALTGLGYTF.